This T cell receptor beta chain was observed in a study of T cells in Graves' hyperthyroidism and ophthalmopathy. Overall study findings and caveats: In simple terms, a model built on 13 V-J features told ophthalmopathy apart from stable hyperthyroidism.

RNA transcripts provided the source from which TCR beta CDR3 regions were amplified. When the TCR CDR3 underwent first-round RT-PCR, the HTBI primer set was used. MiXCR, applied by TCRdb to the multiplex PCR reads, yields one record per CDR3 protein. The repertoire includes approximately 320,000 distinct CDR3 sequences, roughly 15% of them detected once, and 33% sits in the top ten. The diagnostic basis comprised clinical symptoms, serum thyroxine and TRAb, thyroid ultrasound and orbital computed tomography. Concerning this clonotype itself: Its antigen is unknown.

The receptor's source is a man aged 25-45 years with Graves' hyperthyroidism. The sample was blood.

CDR3 DNA sequence: TGCAGCGCCACGTTAGGGTTATCAAGAAATCAGCCCCAGCATTTT. It specifies CSATLGLSRNQPQHF. The rearrangement links TRBV29-1 to TRBJ1-5; D gene ambiguous. Germline loops: CDR1 SQVTM, CDR2 ANQGSEA. The length of the CDR3 is 15 residues. The V end was cut by 7 bases, the J end by 4 bases, with 20 bases between.